Described below is a single T cell receptor beta chain sequence and its context. The antigen is not known. This sample was taken from a study of T cell responses to AZD1222 COVID-19 vaccine. Looking at the study overall: Second doses that came at about 4 or about 12 weeks were put together.

Some clones are missing from TCRdb's copy, which holds only in-frame ones; the method was immunoSEQ multiplex PCR. Altogether about 160,000 clones are present, more than 80% being singletons, with the ten largest covering about 6.9%. V dropped 5 bases and J dropped 6 bases, with 10 bases sitting between them. The CDR3 contains 13 residues. Germline V gives CDR1 SEHNR, CDR2 FQNEAQ (reference sequence). Overall study results and limits: Nearly half of spike-specific TCRs reportedly go after variant regions that carry no mutations. At study baseline, merely roughly 6 AZD1222 recipients were seropositive. White British people made up most donors, females outnumbered males, and clonal diversity was possibly underestimated.

The specimen was peripheral blood, collected on day 0 of AZD1222 vaccination. The chain combines TRBV7-9 with TRBJ2-2; D not resolved. This TCR derives from an adult in good health. The CDR3 is CASSLPGAGELFF. In DNA form, the CDR3 reads TGTGCCAGCAGCCTCCCCGGCGCCGGGGAGCTGTTTTTT.